This TCR beta chain was sequenced for a study of T cells in Graves' hyperthyroidism and ophthalmopathy. Turning to this clonotype: Its antigen is not identified.

Uncontrolled infection, other autoimmune disease, pregnancy or lactation disqualified patients from enrolment. Fresh peripheral blood, 10 ml, was the source of the PBMCs. Whole-study findings and limits: Blood also showed most of the thyroid clonotypes that were expanded above 0.001.

Authors of the study amplified TCR beta CDR3 regions from RNA transcripts. Researchers ran a first-round RT-PCR on the TCR CDR3 using the HTBI primer set. TCRdb reprocessed the multiplex PCR reads via MiXCR and lists one record per CDR3 protein. This sample has around 600,000 distinct CDR3 sequences; roughly a sixth occur once, and the top ten carry about 3.5%. The CDR3 has 12 residues. Germline V gene sequence: CDR1 MDHEN, CDR2 SYDVKM. The sequenced material came from blood. This chain uses TRBV28 with TRBJ2-7, with D possibly matching TRBD2 (5 bases). The receptor was isolated from a woman in her 40s with Graves' ophthalmopathy. CDR3 loop: CGVGEPAYEQYF. The CDR3, as DNA: TGTGGCGTCGGGGAACCGGCCTACGAGCAGTACTTC.